Below are 31 T cell receptor beta chains sequenced from a single sample in a study of blood T cells in healthy people across ages. The second PCR ran roughly 7 to 11 cycles with a sample-barcoded 5' primer and J-beta primers. Via MiXCR, TCRdb re-called the 5' RACE reads, giving one row per CDR3 protein. Of roughly 550,000 distinct CDR3 sequences listed, approximately 25% are singletons. The same data also went into a second study, on T cells of mothers and their children.

Sequenced material: blood. All receptors derive from a boy aged 5 to 17 in good health.

This clonotype was observed at least ten times. The chain recombines TRBV9 with TRBJ2-5; 10 nucleotides align to TRBD2. V shed 3 bases, J shed 5 bases, and the junction held 13 bases outside the gene matches. This CDR3 contains 17 residues. Germline V gives CDR1 SGDLS, CDR2 YYNGEE. CDR3 protein: CASSASSGRGVTETQYF. DNA of the CDR3: TGTGCCAGCAGCGCCTCAAGCGGGAGGGGGGTGACGGAGACCCAGTACTTC.

This clonotype was observed a few times. The chain links TRBV11-2 to TRBJ1-1; tentatively, D is TRBD1 (5 bases). V was clipped by 1 base and J by 8 bases, with 11 bases between them. CDR1 is SGHAT, CDR2 FQNNGV, per germline. The CDR3 extends over 13 amino acids. The CDR3 loop reads CASSLVTAVEAFF. The CDR3 region has the DNA TGTGCCAGCAGCTTAGTGACAGCAGTAGAAGCTTTCTTT.

This clonotype was detected only a few times. A read error may account for a junction end that differs from germline. This sequence joins TRBV6-2 or TRBV6-3 and TRBJ2-5; 7 positions match TRBD2. Germline loops: CDR1 MNHEY, CDR2 SVGEGT. The CDR3 is 13 residues long. CDR3 residues: CASSSHRDFGRFF. The CDR3 region has the DNA TGTGCCAGCAGTTCACACCGGGACTTCGGGAGGTTCTTC.

The chain uses TRBV7-6 and TRBJ2-7, with D possibly being TRBD1 or TRBD2 (5 bases each). The CDR3 has 14 amino acids. The germline V gene has CDR1 SGHVS and CDR2 FNYEAQ. The CDR3 DNA reads as TGTAGGGGCCCCCGGGACCGCCAAACCTACGAGCAGTACTTC. It encodes CRGPRDRQTYEQYF. Based on the CDR3 plus reference TRBV7-6 and TRBJ2-7, the full variable domain is GAGVSQSPRYKVTKRGQDVALRCDPISGHVSLYWYRQALGQGPEFLTYFNYEAQQDKSGLPNDRFSAERPEGSISTLTIQRTEQRDSAMYRCRGPRDRQTYEQYFGPGTRLTVT.

This clonotype was recorded a few times. The V call is TRBV2, the J call TRBJ2-1; 9 bases are a match to TRBD2. Germline CDR1 SNHLY, CDR2 FYNNEI. The CDR3 extends over 16 amino acids. Germline trimming cut 6 bases from V and 2 bases from J; bases unmatched to any gene: 8. CDR3 protein: CASSRLTSGPYNEQFF. CDR3 nucleotides: TGTGCCAGCAGCCGACTGACTAGCGGACCCTACAATGAGCAGTTCTTC.

This clonotype was seen a few times. The rearrangement joins TRBV12-3 or TRBV12-4 to TRBJ2-1; D perhaps matches TRBD1 (6 bases). The V gene lost 1 base and the J gene lost 3 bases, with 10 bases spanning the gap. The CDR3 is made up of 15 amino acids. The CDR3 nucleotides read TGTGCCAGCAGTTTAGGAGACAGGATCTACAATGAGCAGTTCTTC. Encoded protein: CASSLGDRIYNEQFF.

This sequence joins TRBV25-1 and TRBJ2-5; 8 bases are shared with TRBD1. CDR3 size: 17 residues. The junction had 12 bases not matched to a gene; V was cut back by 4 bases and J by 2 bases. Germline lookup yields CDR1 MGHDK and CDR2 SYGVNS. CDR3 in DNA: TGTGCCAGCAGTGGAGCTTGGCAGGGGGCCCAACAAGAGACCCAGTACTTC. Translation gives CASSGAWQGAQQETQYF.

This clonotype was counted only a few times. The rearrangement uses TRBV27 and TRBJ2-7, with D hard to call. The CDR3 loop spans 13 amino acids. Deletions cut 0 bases from V and 1 base from J, with 4 bases between. In germline, CDR1 is MNHEY, CDR2 SMNVEV (reference sequence). The CDR3 loop reads CASSLSESYEQYF. CDR3 nucleotides: TGTGCCAGCAGTTTATCAGAGTCCTACGAGCAGTACTTC.

This clonotype was detected only a few times. The chain employs TRBV15 and TRBJ1-4, with D possibly TRBD1 on 6 matching bases. The CDR3 has 14 residues. V was clipped by 1 base and J by 7 bases, with 10 bases between them. The V gene's germline CDR1 is LNHNV and CDR2 YYDKDF (reference sequence). CDR3 nucleotide sequence: TGTGCCACCAGCAGAGGAGGGGGAGGTGAAAAACTGTTTTTT. This translates into CATSRGGGGEKLFF.

This clonotype was counted between two and nine times. The chain has TRBV28 and TRBJ2-7; weak D call: TRBD1 (6 bases). The CDR3 contains 15 residues. Germline V CDR1 and CDR2: MDHEN, SYDVKM. V dropped 3 bases and J dropped 0 bases, with 12 bases sitting between them. As DNA, the CDR3 is TGTGCCAGCAGTTTCAGGGGTCATAGCTCCTACGAGCAGTACTTC. This translates into CASSFRGHSSYEQYF.

For this clonotype: One end of the junction varies from germline; a read error may be responsible. This rearrangement joins TRBV20-1 to TRBJ2-7; D is ambiguous. The CDR3 sequence is 13 residues long. The germline V gene encodes CDR1 DFQATT and CDR2 SNEGSKA (reference sequence). The DNA for the CDR3 is TGCAGTGCTCCCCTGCCCGGTTCCTACGAGAAGTACTTC. Amino acids: CSAPLPGSYEKYF.

V and J are TRBV29-1 and TRBJ1-1; the D is unclear. Looked up from germline, CDR1 is SQVTM and CDR2 is ANQGSEA. Trimming took 3 bases from V and 6 from J, leaving 14 bases between them. CDR3 length: 13 residues. The CDR3 sequence is CSVDPGWGAEAFF. The CDR3 DNA is TGCAGCGTTGATCCGGGGTGGGGAGCTGAAGCTTTCTTT.

The V and J genes are TRBV5-5 and TRBJ2-5, with D possibly TRBD2 on 6 matching bases. The J call may be wrong; the DNA end is better matched by TRBJ2-7. CDR1 and CDR2 (germline): SGHKS, YYEKEE (reference sequence). The CDR3 is 15 amino acids. The CDR3: CASTRSGVTSNEQYF. The CDR3 DNA sequence: TGTGCCAGCACCCGCTCGGGGGTAACCTCGAACGAGCAGTACTTC.

This clonotype was counted only a few times. The genes are TRBV6-5 and TRBJ2-7; 8 bases are shared with TRBD1. Germline values: CDR1 MNHEY, CDR2 SVGAGI. V lost 3 bases, J lost 5 bases, and 3 bases stayed unmatched. The CDR3 is made up of 13 amino acids. CDR3 nucleotides: TGTGCCAGCAGTTATAACAGGGGGAACGAGCAGTACTTC. This gives the protein CASSYNRGNEQYF.

This rearrangement joins TRBV19 to TRBJ2-7; 9 bases fit TRBD2. CDR3 length equals 20 residues. CDR1 and CDR2 from the germline V gene are LNHDA and SQIVND (reference sequence). Trimming cost V 2 bases and J 0 bases; bases outside gene matches: 17. CDR3 nucleotide sequence: TGTGCCAGTAGTATAACGGTCCAGCGGGGGGCCACGGACCACTCCTACGAGCAGTACTTC. Amino acid sequence: CASSITVQRGATDHSYEQYF. Full variable domain (rest looked up from reference TRBV19 and TRBJ2-7): DGGITQSPKYLFRKEGQNVTLSCEQNLNHDAMYWYRQDPGQGLRLIYYSQIVNDFQKGDIAEGYSVSREKKESFPLTVTSAQKNPTAFYLCASSITVQRGATDHSYEQYFGPGTRLTVT.

This clonotype was detected only a few times. CDR3 protein: CASSHRELTGELFF. In nucleotides, the CDR3 is TGTGCCAGCAGTCACAGGGAGTTGACCGGGGAGCTGTTTTTT. The V and J genes are TRBV6-2 or TRBV6-3 and TRBJ2-2; D is perhaps TRBD1 (6 bases). This CDR3 has 14 residues. With 5 bases removed from V and 5 bases from J, the gap between germline ends came to 12 bases. The germline gives CDR1 MNHEY, CDR2 SVGEGT.

The rearrangement uses TRBV15 and TRBJ2-1, with 15 positions matching TRBD2. This CDR3 contains 17 residues. Trimming removed 3 bases from V and 2 bases from J; junction bases left unmatched: 2. The germline V gene has CDR1 LNHNV and CDR2 YYDKDF (reference sequence). Here the CDR3 DNA reads TGTGCCACCAGCAGGGGACTAGCGGGAGGTCCCTACAATGAGCAGTTCTTC. The encoded protein is CATSRGLAGGPYNEQFF.

Only a few counts were recorded for this clonotype. J is TRBJ2-7 and V is TRBV6-5, with D unresolved. The germline CDR1 and CDR2 sequences are MNHEY and SVGAGI. The CDR3 is 13 amino acids. V shed 7 bases and J shed 3 bases, with 13 bases lying between them. The CDR3: CASISRFSYEQYF. The CDR3 coding sequence is TGTGCCAGCATTTCTAGGTTTAGCTACGAGCAGTACTTC.

The chain has TRBV12-3 or TRBV12-4 and TRBJ2-5; tentatively, D is TRBD1 or TRBD2 (6 bases each). The V end lost 5 bases, the J end lost 5 bases, and 21 bases lay between the germline ends. The CDR3 spans 16 residues. This CDR3 is CASSGQTGLRGETQYF. The CDR3, as DNA: TGTGCCAGCAGTGGACAGACGGGACTCCGGGGGGAGACCCAGTACTTC.

This clonotype is a singleton in its sample. The rearrangement uses TRBV2 and TRBJ2-6; weak D call: TRBD1 (5 bases). V was trimmed by 3 bases and J by 0 bases, leaving 18 bases between them. Germline V gene sequence: CDR1 SNHLY, CDR2 FYNNEI. This CDR3 has 19 residues. As DNA, the CDR3 is TGTGCCAGCAGTGATACAGGTTCTTCACTGAGCTCTGGGGCCAACGTCCTGACTTTC. Residues: CASSDTGSSLSSGANVLTF.

This CDR3 is CASSPGQHYEQYF. The CDR3 DNA sequence: TGCGCCAGCAGCCCGGGACAGCACTACGAGCAGTACTTC. The rearrangement joins TRBV4-3 to TRBJ2-7, with 7 bases identical to TRBD1. This CDR3 has 13 amino acids. Looked up from germline, CDR1 is LGHNA and CDR2 is YSLEER. J gave up 3 bases and V 4 bases, and 3 bases lay outside the gene matches.

V gene TRBV28 combines with J gene TRBJ1-1; the match to TRBD1 covers 8 bases. The J segment lost 0 bases and the V segment lost 7 bases, leaving 7 bases of the junction unmatched. The CDR3 has 15 residues. Germline V gene lookup returns CDR1 MDHEN and CDR2 SYDVKM. CDR3 sequence (DNA): TGTGCCAGCACGCCTGGGACAGGTTTGAACACTGAAGCTTTCTTT. This codes for CASTPGTGLNTEAFF.

This clonotype has only a few counts. The rearrangement uses TRBV20-1 and TRBJ2-7; D gene ambiguous. The CDR3 contains 8 residues. V dropped 6 bases and J dropped 9 bases, with 6 bases sitting between them. Germline CDR1 reads DFQATT; CDR2 reads SNEGSKA (reference sequence). CDR3 sequence reads: CSAQGQYF. CDR3 in DNA: TGCAGTGCCCAAGGGCAGTACTTC.

This clonotype was seen more than once but under ten times. The chain has TRBV6-2 or TRBV6-3 and TRBJ2-5; no definite D call. The CDR3 totals 13 residues. V lost 8 bases and J lost 0, with 10 bases in between. Germline values: CDR1 MNHEY, CDR2 SVGEGT. CDR3 in DNA: TGTGCCAGCTGGGCCAGAGACCAAGAGACCCAGTACTTC. It is translated as CASWARDQETQYF.

This clonotype was detected ten times or more. The chain combines TRBV6-1 with TRBJ2-7; D gene uncertain. The CDR3 is made up of 12 amino acids. Germline-derived CDR1 and CDR2 are MNHNS and SASEGT. V dropped 2 bases and J dropped 4 bases, with 6 bases sitting between them. CDR3 DNA sequence: TGTGCCAGCAGTGAATCCTCTTACGAGCAGTACTTC. It codes for CASSESSYEQYF.

The rearrangement links TRBV7-8 to TRBJ1-2, with D perhaps matching TRBD1 (5 bases). Germline V CDR1 and CDR2: SGHVS, FQNEAQ. V lost 3 bases to trimming and J lost 7 bases, with 15 bases between them. The CDR3 has 14 residues. CDR3 residues: CASSFAGTGGGYTF. In DNA, the CDR3 is TGTGCCAGCAGCTTTGCGGGGACCGGGGGTGGCTACACCTTC.

This clonotype was found a few times. The rearrangement joins TRBV9 to TRBJ2-6; a possible D gene is TRBD2 (6 bases). The germline V gene encodes CDR1 SGDLS and CDR2 YYNGEE. This CDR3 contains 15 residues. With 0 bases removed from V and 3 bases from J, the gap between germline ends came to 7 bases. DNA for the CDR3: TGTGCCAGCAGCGTAGGCGGGAATGGGGCCAACGTCCTGACTTTC. As protein: CASSVGGNGANVLTF. The whole variable domain, remainder taken from reference TRBV9 and TRBJ2-6, is DSGVTQTPKHLITATGQRVTLRCSPRSGDLSVYWYQQSLDQGLQFLIQYYNGEERAKGNILERFSAQQFPDLHSELNLSSLELGDSALYFCASSVGGNGANVLTFGAGSRLTVL.

A word on this clonotype: One end of the junction does not line up with germline, which may come from a read error. V usage is TRBV5-1 and J usage is TRBJ2-7; 7 bases fit TRBD1. The length of the CDR3 is 14 residues. CDR1 is SGHRS and CDR2 is YFSETQ in the germline V gene. CDR3 DNA sequence: TGCGCCATCAGCTTGTACAGGGGCGGATACGAGCAGTACTTC. It codes for CAISLYRGGYEQYF.

The chain links TRBV6-1 to TRBJ1-1; D gene unclear. This CDR3 comprises 15 residues. V lost 6 bases and J 1 base, leaving 15 bases between the germline ends. Germline-derived CDR1 and CDR2 are MNHNS and SASEGT. The CDR3 loop is CASRARTLPNTEAFF. CDR3 sequence (DNA): TGTGCCAGCAGGGCTAGGACTCTCCCGAACACTGAAGCTTTCTTT.

V is TRBV20-1 and J is TRBJ2-1; tentative D call: TRBD2 (6 bases). With the DNA end fitting TRBJ2-7 better, the J assignment may be wrong. Germline V gives CDR1 DFQATT, CDR2 SNEGSKA (reference sequence). The CDR3 extends over 15 amino acids. CDR3 protein: CSARDVRGQLYEQYF. CDR3 coding DNA: TGCAGTGCTAGAGATGTGCGGGGCCAACTCTACGAGCAGTACTTC.

The chain recombines TRBV7-8 with TRBJ2-3, with no clear D. Trimming shortened V by 1 base and J by 3 bases, and 5 bases separated the two germline ends. The CDR3 runs to 13 residues. Germline-derived CDR1 and CDR2 are SGHVS and FQNEAQ. CDR3 nucleotides: TGTGCCAGCAGCTTAGACCAGACAGATACGCAGTATTTT. The encoded protein is CASSLDQTDTQYF.